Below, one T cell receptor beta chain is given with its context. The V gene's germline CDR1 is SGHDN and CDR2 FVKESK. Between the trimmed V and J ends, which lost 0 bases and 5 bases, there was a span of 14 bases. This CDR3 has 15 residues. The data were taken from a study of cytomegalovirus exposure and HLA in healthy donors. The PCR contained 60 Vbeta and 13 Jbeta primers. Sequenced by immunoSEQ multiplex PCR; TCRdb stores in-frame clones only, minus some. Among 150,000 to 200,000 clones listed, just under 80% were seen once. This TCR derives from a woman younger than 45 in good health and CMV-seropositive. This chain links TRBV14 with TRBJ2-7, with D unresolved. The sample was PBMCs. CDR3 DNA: TGTGCCAGCAGCCAAGATCTGGGCAGATACGACGAGCAGTACTTC. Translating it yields CASSQDLGRYDEQYF.